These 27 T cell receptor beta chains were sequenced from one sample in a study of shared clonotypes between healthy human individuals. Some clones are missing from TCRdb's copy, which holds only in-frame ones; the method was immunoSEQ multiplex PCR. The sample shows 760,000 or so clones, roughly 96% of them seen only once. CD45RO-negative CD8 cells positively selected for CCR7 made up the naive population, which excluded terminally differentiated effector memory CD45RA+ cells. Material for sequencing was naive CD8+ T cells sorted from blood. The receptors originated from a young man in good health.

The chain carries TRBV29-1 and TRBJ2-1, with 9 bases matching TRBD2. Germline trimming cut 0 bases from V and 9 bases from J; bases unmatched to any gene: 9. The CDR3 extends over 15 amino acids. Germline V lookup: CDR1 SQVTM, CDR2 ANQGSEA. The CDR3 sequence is CSVEDGKREAFEQFF. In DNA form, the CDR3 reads TGCAGCGTTGAAGATGGGAAGCGGGAGGCTTTTGAGCAGTTCTTC.

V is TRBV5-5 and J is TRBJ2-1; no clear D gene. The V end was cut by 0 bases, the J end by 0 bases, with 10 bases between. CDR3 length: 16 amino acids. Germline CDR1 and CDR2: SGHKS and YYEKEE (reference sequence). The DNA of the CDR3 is TGTGCCAGCAGCTTGGGGTACGGAAGCTCCTACAATGAGCAGTTCTTC. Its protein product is CASSLGYGSSYNEQFF.

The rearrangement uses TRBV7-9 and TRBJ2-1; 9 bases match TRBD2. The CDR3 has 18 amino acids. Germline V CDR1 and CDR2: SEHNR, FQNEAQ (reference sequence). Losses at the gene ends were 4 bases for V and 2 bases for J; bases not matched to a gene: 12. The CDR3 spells CASSSPRRLADTYNEQFF. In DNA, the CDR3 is TGTGCCAGCAGCTCCCCCCGGAGACTAGCGGATACCTACAATGAGCAGTTCTTC.

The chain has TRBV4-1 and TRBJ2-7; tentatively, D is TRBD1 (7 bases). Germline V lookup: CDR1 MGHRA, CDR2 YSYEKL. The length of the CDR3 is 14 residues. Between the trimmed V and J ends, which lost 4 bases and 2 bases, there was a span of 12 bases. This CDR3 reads CASSPSRGAYEQYF. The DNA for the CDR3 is TGCGCCAGCAGCCCGAGCAGGGGGGCCTACGAGCAGTACTTC.

Here the CDR3 reads CASSLHWALDDNEQFF. CDR3 coding DNA: TGTGCCAGCAGCTTACATTGGGCACTAGATGACAATGAGCAGTTCTTC. The gene calls are TRBV7-6 and TRBJ2-1; a weak D match, TRBD2 (5 bases). V lost 2 bases and J lost 5, with 16 bases in between. Per the germline V gene, CDR1 is SGHVS and CDR2 is FNYEAQ. The CDR3 has 16 amino acids.

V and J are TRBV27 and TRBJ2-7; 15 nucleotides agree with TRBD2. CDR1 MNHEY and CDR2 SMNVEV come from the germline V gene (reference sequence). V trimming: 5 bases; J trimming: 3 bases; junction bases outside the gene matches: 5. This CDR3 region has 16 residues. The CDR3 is CASSPGTSGRSYEQYF. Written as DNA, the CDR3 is TGTGCCAGCAGTCCCGGGACTAGCGGGAGGAGCTACGAGCAGTACTTC.

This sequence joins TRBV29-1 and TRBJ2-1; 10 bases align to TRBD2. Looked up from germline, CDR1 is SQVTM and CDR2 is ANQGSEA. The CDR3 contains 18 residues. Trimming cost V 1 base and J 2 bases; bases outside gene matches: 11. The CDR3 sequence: CSVEGLAGAPRTYNEQFF. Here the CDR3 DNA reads TGCAGCGTTGAAGGTCTAGCGGGAGCGCCCCGAACCTACAATGAGCAGTTCTTC.

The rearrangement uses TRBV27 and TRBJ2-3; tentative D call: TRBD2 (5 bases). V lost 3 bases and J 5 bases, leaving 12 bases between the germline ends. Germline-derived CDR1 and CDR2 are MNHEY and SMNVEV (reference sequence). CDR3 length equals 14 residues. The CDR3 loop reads CASSFLDSLDTQYF. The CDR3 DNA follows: TGTGCCAGCAGTTTTTTGGACTCCTTAGATACGCAGTATTTT.

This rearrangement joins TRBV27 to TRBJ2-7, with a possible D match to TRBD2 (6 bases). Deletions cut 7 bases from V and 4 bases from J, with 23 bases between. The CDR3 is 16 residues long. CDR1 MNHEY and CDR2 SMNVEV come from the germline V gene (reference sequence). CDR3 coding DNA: TGTGCCAGCATGCACCATAGCGGACTACTTTCATACGAGCAGTACTTC. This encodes CASMHHSGLLSYEQYF.

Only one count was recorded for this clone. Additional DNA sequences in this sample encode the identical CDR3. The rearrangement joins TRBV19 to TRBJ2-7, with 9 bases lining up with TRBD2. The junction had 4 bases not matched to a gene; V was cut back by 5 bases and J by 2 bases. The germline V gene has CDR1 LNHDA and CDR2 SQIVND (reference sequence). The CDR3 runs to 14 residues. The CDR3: CASSATSGAYEQYF. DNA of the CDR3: TGTGCCAGTAGTGCGACTAGCGGTGCCTACGAGCAGTACTTC.

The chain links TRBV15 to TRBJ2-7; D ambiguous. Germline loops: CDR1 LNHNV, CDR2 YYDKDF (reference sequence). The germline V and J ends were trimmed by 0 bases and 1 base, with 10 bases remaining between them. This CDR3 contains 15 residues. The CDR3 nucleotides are TGTGCCACCAGCAGAGAGAGATTAGGTTCCTACGAGCAGTACTTC. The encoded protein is CATSRERLGSYEQYF.

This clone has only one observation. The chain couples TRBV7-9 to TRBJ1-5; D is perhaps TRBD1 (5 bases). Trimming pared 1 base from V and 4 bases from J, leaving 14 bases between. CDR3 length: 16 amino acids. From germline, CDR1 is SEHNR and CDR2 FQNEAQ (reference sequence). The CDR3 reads CASSLDTRGRNQPQHF. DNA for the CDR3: TGTGCCAGCAGCTTAGACACGAGGGGACGAAATCAGCCCCAGCATTTT.

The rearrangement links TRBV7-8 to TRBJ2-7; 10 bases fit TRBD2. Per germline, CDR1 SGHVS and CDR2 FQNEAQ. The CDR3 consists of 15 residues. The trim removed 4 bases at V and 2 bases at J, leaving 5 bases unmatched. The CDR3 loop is CASSSSGRGPYEQYF. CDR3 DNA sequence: TGTGCCAGCAGCTCCAGCGGGAGGGGCCCCTACGAGCAGTACTTC. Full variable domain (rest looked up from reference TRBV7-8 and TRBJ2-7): GAGVSQSPRYKVAKRGQDVALRCDPISGHVSLFWYQQALGQGPEFLTYFQNEAQLDKSGLPSDRFFAERPEGSVSTLKIQRTQQEDSAVYLCASSSSGRGPYEQYFGPGTRLTVT.

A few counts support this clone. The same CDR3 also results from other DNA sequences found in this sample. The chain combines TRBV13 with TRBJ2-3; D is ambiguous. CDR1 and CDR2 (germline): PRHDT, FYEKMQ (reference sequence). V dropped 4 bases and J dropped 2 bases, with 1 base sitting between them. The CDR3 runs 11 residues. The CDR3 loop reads CASSSTDTQYF. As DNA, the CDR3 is TGTGCCAGCAGCTCCACAGATACGCAGTATTTT.

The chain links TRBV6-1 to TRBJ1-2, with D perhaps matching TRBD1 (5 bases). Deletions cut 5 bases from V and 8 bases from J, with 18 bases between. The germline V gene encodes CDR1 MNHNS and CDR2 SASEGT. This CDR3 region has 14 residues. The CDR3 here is CASSQGFGLAGYTF. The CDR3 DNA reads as TGTGCCAGCAGTCAGGGATTCGGTTTGGCGGGCTACACCTTC.

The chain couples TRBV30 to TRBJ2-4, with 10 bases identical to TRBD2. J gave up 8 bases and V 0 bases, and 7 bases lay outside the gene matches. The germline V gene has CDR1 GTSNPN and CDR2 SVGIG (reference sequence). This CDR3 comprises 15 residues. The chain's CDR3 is CAWSVGAGGPDIQYF. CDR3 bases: TGTGCCTGGAGTGTAGGAGCGGGAGGGCCTGACATTCAGTACTTC.

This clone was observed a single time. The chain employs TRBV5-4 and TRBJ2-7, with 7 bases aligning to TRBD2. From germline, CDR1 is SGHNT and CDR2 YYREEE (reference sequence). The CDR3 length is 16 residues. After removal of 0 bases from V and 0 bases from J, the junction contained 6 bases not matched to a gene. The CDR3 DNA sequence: TGTGCCAGCAGCTTGGGGCTAGCGGAGGGCTCCTACGAGCAGTACTTC. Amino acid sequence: CASSLGLAEGSYEQYF.

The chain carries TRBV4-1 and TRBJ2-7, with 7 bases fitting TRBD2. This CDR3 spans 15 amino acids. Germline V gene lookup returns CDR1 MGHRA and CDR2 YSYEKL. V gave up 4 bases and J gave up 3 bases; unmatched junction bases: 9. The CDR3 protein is CASSPIIGEGYEQYF. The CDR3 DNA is TGCGCCAGCAGCCCCATTATAGGGGAGGGCTACGAGCAGTACTTC.

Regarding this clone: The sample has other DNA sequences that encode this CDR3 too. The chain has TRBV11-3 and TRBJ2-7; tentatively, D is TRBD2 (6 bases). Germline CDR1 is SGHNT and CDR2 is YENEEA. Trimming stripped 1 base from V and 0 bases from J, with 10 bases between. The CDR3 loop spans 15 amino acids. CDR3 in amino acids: CASSLGGGSSYEQYF. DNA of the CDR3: TGTGCCAGCAGCTTAGGAGGAGGGAGCTCCTACGAGCAGTACTTC.

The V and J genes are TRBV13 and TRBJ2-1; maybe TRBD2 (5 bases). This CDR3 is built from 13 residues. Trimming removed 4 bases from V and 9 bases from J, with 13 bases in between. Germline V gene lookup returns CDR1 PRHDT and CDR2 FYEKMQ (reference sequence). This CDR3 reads CASSSGGSGEQFF. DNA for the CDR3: TGTGCCAGCAGCTCAGGAGGATCGGGTGAGCAGTTCTTC.

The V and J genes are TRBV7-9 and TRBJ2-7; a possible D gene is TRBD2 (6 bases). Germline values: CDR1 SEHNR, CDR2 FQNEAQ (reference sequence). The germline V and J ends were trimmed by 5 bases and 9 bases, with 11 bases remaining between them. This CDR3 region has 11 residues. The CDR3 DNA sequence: TGTGCCAGCAGCGAACTAGCCGCGCAGTACTTC. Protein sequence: CASSELAAQYF.

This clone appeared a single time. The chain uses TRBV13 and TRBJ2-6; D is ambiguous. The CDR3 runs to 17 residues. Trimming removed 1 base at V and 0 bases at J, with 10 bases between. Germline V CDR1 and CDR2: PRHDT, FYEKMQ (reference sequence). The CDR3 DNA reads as TGTGCCAGCAGCTTAGAGGGCACAAACTCTGGGGCCAACGTCCTGACTTTC. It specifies CASSLEGTNSGANVLTF.

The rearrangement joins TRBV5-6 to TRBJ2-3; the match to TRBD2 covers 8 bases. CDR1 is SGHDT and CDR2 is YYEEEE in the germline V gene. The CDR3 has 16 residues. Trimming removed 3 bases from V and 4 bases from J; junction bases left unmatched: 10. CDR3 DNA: TGTGCCAGCAGCTGGGTCGGGACTAGTCCCCCAGATACGCAGTATTTT. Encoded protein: CASSWVGTSPPDTQYF.

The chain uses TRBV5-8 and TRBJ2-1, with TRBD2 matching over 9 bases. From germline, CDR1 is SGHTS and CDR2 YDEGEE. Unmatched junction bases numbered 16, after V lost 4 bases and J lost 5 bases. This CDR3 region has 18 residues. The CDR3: CASSAVPGLAFQDNEQFF. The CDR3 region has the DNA TGTGCCAGCAGCGCTGTGCCGGGACTAGCATTTCAGGACAATGAGCAGTTCTTC. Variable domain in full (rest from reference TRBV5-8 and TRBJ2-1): EAGVTQSPTHLIKTRGQQATLRCSPISGHTSVYWYQQALGLGLQFLLWYDEGEERNRGNFPPRFSGRQFPNYSSELNVNALELEDSALYLCASSAVPGLAFQDNEQFFGPGTRLTVL.

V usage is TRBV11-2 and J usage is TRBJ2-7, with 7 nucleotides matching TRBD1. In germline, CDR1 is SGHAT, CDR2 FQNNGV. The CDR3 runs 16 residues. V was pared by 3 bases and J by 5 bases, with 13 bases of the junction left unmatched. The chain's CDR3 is CASSFVRDSPNHEQYF. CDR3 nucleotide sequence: TGTGCCAGCAGCTTTGTAAGGGACAGCCCAAACCACGAGCAGTACTTC.

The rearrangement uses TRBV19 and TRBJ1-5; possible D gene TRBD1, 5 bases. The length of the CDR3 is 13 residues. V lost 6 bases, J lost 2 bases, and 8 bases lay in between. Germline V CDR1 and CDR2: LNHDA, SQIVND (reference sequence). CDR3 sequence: CASRKTGNQPQHF. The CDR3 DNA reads TGTGCCAGTAGGAAGACAGGCAATCAGCCCCAGCATTTT. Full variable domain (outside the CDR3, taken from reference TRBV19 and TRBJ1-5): DGGITQSPKYLFRKEGQNVTLSCEQNLNHDAMYWYRQDPGQGLRLIYYSQIVNDFQKGDIAEGYSVSREKKESFPLTVTSAQKNPTAFYLCASRKTGNQPQHFGDGTRLSIL.

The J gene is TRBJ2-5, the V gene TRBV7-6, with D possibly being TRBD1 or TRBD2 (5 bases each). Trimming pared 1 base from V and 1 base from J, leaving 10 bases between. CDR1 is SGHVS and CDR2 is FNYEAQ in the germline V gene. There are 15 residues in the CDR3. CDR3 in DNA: TGTGCCAGCAGCTTAGGGGGGATCCTCCAAGAGACCCAGTACTTC. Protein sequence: CASSLGGILQETQYF.